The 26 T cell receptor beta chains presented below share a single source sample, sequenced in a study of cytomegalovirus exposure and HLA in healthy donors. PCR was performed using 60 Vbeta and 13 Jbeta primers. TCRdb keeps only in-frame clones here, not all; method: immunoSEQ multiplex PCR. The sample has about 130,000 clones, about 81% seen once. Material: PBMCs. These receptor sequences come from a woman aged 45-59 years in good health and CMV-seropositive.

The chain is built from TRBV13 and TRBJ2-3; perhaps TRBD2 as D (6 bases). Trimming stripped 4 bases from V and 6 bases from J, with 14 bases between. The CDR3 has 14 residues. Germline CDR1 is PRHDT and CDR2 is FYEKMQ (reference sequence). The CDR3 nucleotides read TGTGCCAGCAGCTCGCGCGGGGAGTGGGATACGCAGTATTTT. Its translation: CASSSRGEWDTQYF. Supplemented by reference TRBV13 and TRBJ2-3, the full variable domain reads AAGVIQSPRHLIKEKRETATLKCYPIPRHDTVYWYQQGPGQDPQFLISFYEKMQSDKGSIPDRFSAQQFSDYHSELNMSSLELGDSALYFCASSSRGEWDTQYFGPGTRLTVL.

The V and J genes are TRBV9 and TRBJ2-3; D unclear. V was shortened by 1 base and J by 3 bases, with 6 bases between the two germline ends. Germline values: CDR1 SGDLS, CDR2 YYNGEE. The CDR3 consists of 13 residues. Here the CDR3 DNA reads TGTGCCAGCAGCGTACAGTTAACAGATACGCAGTATTTT. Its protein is CASSVQLTDTQYF.

CDR3: CSVGTGYTGELFF. The CDR3 nucleotides are TGCAGCGTTGGGACGGGATACACCGGGGAGCTGTTTTTT. This chain connects TRBV29-1 to TRBJ2-2; D perhaps matches TRBD2 (5 bases). Trimming took off 4 bases at V and 3 bases at J, with 9 bases between the two ends. This CDR3 has 13 amino acids. Germline CDR1 and CDR2: SQVTM and ANQGSEA.

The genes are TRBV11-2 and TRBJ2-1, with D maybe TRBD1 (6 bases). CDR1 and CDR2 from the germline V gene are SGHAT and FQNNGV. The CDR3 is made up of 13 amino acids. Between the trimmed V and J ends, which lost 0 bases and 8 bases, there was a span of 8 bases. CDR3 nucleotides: TGTGCCAGCAGCTTAGAAGGGGGAGATGAGCAGTTCTTC. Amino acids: CASSLEGGDEQFF. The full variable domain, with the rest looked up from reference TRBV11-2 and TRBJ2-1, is EAGVAQSPRYKIIEKRQSVAFWCNPISGHATLYWYQQILGQGPKLLIQFQNNGVVDDSQLPKDRFSAERLKGVDSTLKIQPAKLEDSAVYLCASSLEGGDEQFFGPGTRLTVL.

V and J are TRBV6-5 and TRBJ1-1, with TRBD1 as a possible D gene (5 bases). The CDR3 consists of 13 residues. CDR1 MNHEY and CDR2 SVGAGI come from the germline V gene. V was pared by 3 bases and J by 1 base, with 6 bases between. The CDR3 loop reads CASSYDRNTEAFF. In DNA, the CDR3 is TGTGCCAGCAGTTATGACAGGAACACTGAAGCTTTCTTT.

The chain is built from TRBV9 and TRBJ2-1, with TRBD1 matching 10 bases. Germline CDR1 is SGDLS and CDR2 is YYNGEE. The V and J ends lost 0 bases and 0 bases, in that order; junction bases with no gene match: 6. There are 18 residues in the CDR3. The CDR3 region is CASSVGIGQGVSYNEQFF. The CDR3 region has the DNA TGTGCCAGCAGCGTAGGTATAGGACAGGGGGTCTCCTACAATGAGCAGTTCTTC.

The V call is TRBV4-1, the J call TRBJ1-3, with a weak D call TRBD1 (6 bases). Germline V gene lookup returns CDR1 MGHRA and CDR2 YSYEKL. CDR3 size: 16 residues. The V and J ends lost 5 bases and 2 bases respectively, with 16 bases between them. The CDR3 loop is CASSSRGGATGNTIYF. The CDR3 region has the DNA TGCGCCAGCAGCTCGCGGGGGGGGGCTACTGGAAACACCATATATTTT.

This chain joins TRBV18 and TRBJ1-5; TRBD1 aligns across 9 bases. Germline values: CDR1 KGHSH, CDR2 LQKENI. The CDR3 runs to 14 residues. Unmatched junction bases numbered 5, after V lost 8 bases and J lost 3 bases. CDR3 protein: CASHGQGTNQPQHF. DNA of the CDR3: TGTGCCAGCCACGGACAGGGGACCAATCAGCCCCAGCATTTT. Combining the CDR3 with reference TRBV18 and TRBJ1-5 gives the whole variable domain NAGVMQNPRHLVRRRGQEARLRCSPMKGHSHVYWYRQLPEEGLKFMVYLQKENIIDESGMPKERFSAEFPKEGPSILRIQQVVRGDSAAYFCASHGQGTNQPQHFGDGTRLSIL.

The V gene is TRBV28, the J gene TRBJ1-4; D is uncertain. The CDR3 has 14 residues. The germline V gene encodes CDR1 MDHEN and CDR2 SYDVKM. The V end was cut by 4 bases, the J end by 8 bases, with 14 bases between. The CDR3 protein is CASSSPGGDEKLFF. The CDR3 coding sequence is TGTGCCAGCAGTTCGCCAGGAGGTGACGAAAAACTGTTTTTT. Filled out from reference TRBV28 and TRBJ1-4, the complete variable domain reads DVKVTQSSRYLVKRTGEKVFLECVQDMDHENMFWYRQDPGLGLRLIYFSYDVKMKEKGDIPEGYSVSREKKERFSLILESASTNQTSMYLCASSSPGGDEKLFFGSGTQLSVL.

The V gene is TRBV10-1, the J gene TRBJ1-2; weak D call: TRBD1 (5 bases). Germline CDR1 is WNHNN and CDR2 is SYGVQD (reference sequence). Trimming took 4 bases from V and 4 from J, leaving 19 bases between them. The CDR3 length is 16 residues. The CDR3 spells CASSARQLPLGYGYTF. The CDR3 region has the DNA TGCGCCAGCAGTGCGCGACAGCTCCCGTTAGGCTATGGCTACACCTTC.

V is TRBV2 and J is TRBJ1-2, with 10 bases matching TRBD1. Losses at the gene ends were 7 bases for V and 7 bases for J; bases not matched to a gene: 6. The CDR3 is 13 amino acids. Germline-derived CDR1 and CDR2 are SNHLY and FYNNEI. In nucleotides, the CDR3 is TGTGCCAGCACCGTGACAGGGGGCGTTGGCTACACCTTC. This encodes CASTVTGGVGYTF.

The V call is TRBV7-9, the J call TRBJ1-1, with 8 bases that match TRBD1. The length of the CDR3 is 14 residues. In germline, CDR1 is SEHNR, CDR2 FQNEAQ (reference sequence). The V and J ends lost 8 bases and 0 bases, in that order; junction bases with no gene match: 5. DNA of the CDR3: TGTGCCAGCGGGACAGGCATAATGAACACTGAAGCTTTCTTT. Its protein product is CASGTGIMNTEAFF. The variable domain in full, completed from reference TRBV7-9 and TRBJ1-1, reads DTGVSQNPRHKITKRGQNVTFRCDPISEHNRLYWYRQTLGQGPEFLTYFQNEAQLEKSRLLSDRFSAERPKGSFSTLEIQRTEQGDSAMYLCASGTGIMNTEAFFGQGTRLTVV.

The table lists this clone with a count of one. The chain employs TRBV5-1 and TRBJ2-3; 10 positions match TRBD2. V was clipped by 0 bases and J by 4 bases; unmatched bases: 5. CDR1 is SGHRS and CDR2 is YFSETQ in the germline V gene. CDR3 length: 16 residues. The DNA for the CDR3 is TGCGCCAGCAGCTTGGGCCCTAGCGGGGGTGCAGATACGCAGTATTTT. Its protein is CASSLGPSGGADTQYF.

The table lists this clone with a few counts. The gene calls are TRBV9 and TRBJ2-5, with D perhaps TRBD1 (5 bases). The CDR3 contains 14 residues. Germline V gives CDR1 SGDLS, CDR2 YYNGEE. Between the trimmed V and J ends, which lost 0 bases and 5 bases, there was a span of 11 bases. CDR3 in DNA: TGTGCCAGCAGCGTAGCAAATAGGGGCGAGACCCAGTACTTC. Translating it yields CASSVANRGETQYF.

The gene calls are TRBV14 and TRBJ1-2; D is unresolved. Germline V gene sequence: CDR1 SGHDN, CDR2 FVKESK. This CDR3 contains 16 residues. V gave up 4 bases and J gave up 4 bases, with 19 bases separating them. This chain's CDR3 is CASSPFTGAAAYGYTF. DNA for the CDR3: TGTGCCAGCAGCCCCTTCACCGGAGCAGCCGCCTATGGCTACACCTTC.

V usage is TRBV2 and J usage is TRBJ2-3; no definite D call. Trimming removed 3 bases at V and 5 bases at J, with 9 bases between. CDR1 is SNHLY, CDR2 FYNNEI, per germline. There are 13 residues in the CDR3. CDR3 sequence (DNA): TGTGCCAGCAGTGACCAGGCCTTAGATACGCAGTATTTT. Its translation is CASSDQALDTQYF.

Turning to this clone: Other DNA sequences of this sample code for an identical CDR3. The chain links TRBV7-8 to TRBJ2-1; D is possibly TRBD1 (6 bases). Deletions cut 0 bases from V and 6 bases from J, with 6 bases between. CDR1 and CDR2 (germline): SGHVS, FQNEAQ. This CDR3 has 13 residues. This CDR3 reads CASSLAGGNEQFF. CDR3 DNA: TGTGCCAGCAGCTTAGCAGGGGGCAATGAGCAGTTCTTC. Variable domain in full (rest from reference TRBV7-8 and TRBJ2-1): GAGVSQSPRYKVAKRGQDVALRCDPISGHVSLFWYQQALGQGPEFLTYFQNEAQLDKSGLPSDRFFAERPEGSVSTLKIQRTQQEDSAVYLCASSLAGGNEQFFGPGTRLTVL.

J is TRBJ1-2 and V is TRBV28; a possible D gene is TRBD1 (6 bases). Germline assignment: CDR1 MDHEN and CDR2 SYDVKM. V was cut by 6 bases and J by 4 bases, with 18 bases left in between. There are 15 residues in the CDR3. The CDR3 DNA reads TGTGCCAGCAGCACATGGGACAAATCGGGCTATGGCTACACCTTC. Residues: CASSTWDKSGYGYTF.

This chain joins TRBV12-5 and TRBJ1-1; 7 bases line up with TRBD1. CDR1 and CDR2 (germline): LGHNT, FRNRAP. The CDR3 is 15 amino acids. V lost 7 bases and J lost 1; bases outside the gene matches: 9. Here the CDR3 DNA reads TGTGCTAGTGCCTCACCGGGACAGTGGAACACTGAAGCTTTCTTT. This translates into CASASPGQWNTEAFF.

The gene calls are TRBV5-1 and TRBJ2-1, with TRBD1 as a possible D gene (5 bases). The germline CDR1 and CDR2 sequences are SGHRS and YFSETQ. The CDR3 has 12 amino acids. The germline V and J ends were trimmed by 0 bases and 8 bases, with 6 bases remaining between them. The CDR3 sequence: CASSLAGHEQFF. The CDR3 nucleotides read TGCGCCAGCAGCTTGGCAGGGCATGAGCAGTTCTTC.

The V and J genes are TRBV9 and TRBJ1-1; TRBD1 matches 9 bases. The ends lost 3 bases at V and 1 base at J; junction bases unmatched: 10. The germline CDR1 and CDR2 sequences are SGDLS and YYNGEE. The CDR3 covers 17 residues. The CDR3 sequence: CASSALRPGQGNTEAFF. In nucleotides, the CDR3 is TGTGCCAGCAGCGCCCTCAGACCGGGACAGGGGAACACTGAAGCTTTCTTT.

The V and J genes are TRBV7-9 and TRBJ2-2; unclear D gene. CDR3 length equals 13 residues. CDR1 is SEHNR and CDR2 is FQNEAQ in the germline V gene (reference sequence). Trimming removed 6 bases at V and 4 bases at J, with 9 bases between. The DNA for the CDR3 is TGTGCCAGCAGTTGGTCCGGCACCGGGGAGCTGTTTTTT. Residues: CASSWSGTGELFF.

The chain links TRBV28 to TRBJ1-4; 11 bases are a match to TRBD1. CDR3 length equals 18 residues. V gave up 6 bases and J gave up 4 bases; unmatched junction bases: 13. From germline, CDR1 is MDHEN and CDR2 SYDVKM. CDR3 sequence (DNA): TGTGCCAGCAGCTCTCCCGGACAGGGGGCTCATTTTAATGAAAAACTGTTTTTT. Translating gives CASSSPGQGAHFNEKLFF.

In nucleotides, the CDR3 is TGTGCCAGCAGCCCCCGGACAGGGAACGACGGCTACACCTTC. Protein product: CASSPRTGNDGYTF. The chain recombines TRBV9 with TRBJ1-2; 8 nucleotides align to TRBD1. Germline-derived CDR1 and CDR2 are SGDLS and YYNGEE. The CDR3 length is 14 residues. Germline trimming cut 4 bases from V and 8 bases from J; bases unmatched to any gene: 10.

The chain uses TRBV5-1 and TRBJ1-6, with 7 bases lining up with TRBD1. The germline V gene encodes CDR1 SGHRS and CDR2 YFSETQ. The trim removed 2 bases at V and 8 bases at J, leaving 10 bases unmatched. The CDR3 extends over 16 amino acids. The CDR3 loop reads CASSLGDSFTYSPLHF. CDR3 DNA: TGCGCCAGCAGCTTAGGGGACAGCTTTACCTATTCACCCCTCCACTTT.

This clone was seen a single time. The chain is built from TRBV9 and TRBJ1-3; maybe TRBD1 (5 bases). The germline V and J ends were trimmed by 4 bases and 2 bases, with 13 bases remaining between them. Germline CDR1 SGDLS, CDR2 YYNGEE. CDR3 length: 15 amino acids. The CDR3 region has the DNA TGTGCCAGCAGCATTTTAGGCAGGGCTGGAAACACCATATATTTT. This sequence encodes CASSILGRAGNTIYF. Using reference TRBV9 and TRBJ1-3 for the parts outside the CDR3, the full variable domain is DSGVTQTPKHLITATGQRVTLRCSPRSGDLSVYWYQQSLDQGLQFLIQYYNGEERAKGNILERFSAQQFPDLHSELNLSSLELGDSALYFCASSILGRAGNTIYFGEGSWLTVV.